The T cell receptor (beta chain) described here comes from a study of molecular identifiers for immune sequencing clone quantification. Turning to the study itself: Five portions were made in replicates from RNA of about 21,000 or 97,000 naive CD8 cells, and four underwent sequencing.

Bulk libraries came from a prior protocol with listed TCR primers. TCRdb redid the calling of the PCR reads with MiXCR, one entry per CDR3 protein. The table includes tens of thousands of distinct CDR3 sequences, 15% to 20% detected once. Study-wide findings and caveats: Clonotypes topping 20 RNA copies carried over 97% of effector molecules but under 1% of naive ones.

This clonotype was seen many times. The antigen is unknown. Germline V gene data show CDR1 as SEHNR and CDR2 as FQNEAQ (reference sequence). V dropped 2 bases and J dropped 3 bases, with 7 bases sitting between them. This CDR3 is built from 13 residues. Sequences were obtained from naive CD8+ T cells from blood, with Jurkat cell RNA spiked in. Subset here: FACS-sorted CD8+CD4-CCR7+CD45RA+ naive T cells. This clonotype originated in a human donor in good health. Some libraries in this study had Jurkat cell RNA spiked in. V gene TRBV7-9 combines with J gene TRBJ2-5, with a weak D call TRBD1 (5 bases). CDR3 bases: TGTGCCAGCAGCTTAACAGGAGAAGAGACCCAGTACTTC. As protein: CASSLTGEETQYF.